The next 3 T cell receptor beta chains were all read from a single sample in a study of shared clonotypes between healthy human individuals. The data were produced by immunoSEQ multiplex PCR, yet TCRdb's version contains in-frame clones alone and is incomplete. The sample lists about 2.2 million clones; over 85% were seen once. Positively selected for CCR7, the CD45RO-negative cells used as naive CD8 cells excluded terminally differentiated effector memory CD45RA+ cells. The sequenced sample consisted of naive CD8+ T cells from PBMCs. These receptors came from a man aged 18 to 29 in good health. Some clones in this sample may be carry-over from other donors' samples.

V and J are TRBV7-2 and TRBJ2-5; weak D call: TRBD2 (6 bases). With 5 bases removed from V and 5 bases from J, the gap between germline ends came to 18 bases. This CDR3 is 15 amino acids long. CDR1 and CDR2 from the germline V gene are SGHTA and FQGNSA. The CDR3 spells CASSPSGGIAETQYF. In DNA, the CDR3 is TGTGCCAGCAGCCCCTCCGGGGGTATAGCGGAGACCCAGTACTTC. Based on the CDR3 plus reference TRBV7-2 and TRBJ2-5, the full variable domain is GAGVSQSPSNKVTEKGKDVELRCDPISGHTALYWYRQSLGQGLEFLIYFQGNSAPDKSGLPSDRFSAERTGGSVSTLTIQRTQQEDSAVYLCASSPSGGIAETQYFGPGTRLLVL.

V is TRBV11-1 and J is TRBJ2-7; 8 bases agree with TRBD2. CDR1 SGHAT and CDR2 FQDESV come from the germline V gene (reference sequence). CDR3 length: 13 residues. The V and J ends lost 3 bases and 6 bases, in that order; junction bases with no gene match: 4. The CDR3 DNA reads TGTGCCAGCAGCTTCGGGGGGGCTGGCGAGCAGTACTTC. Translation gives CASSFGGAGEQYF.

The rearrangement joins TRBV6-4 to TRBJ2-1; TRBD2 might be the D (5 bases). The V end lost 6 bases, the J end lost 7 bases, and 13 bases lay between the germline ends. CDR1 is MRHNA and CDR2 is SNTAGT in the germline V gene. The CDR3 loop spans 13 amino acids. The CDR3 coding sequence is TGTGCCAGCAGCGGAGGAGTTAGAAATGAGCAGTTCTTC. It encodes CASSGGVRNEQFF.